This T cell receptor (beta chain) comes out of a study of beta chain features in type 1 diabetes (dated by TCRdb to the late 2010s). A note on the overall study: Mean age, gender distribution, total cell number and subset yield did not differ between patients and healthy donors. A total of around 110,000,000 sorted cells were examined across all samples, and RNA yield correlated strongly with the number of cells per subset. In the study, TCRB repertoires of sorted circulating CD4+ T cell subsets from recently diagnosed type 1 diabetes patients were compared with those of matched healthy donors. Naive and central memory subsets were obtained from all 30 or so donors, but regulatory and stem cell-like memory subsets were isolated from only 8 patients and roughly 8 healthy donors.

For this clone: No cognate antigen has been identified for it. One base away there is no much larger clone; base qualities are not given.

The High Capacity cDNA Reverse Transcription Kit was used to reverse transcribe all of the isolated RNA, meaning that expressed TCRB transcripts were what got sequenced. Naive, central memory and regulatory T cell samples underwent deep immunoSEQ sequencing, averaging roughly 3.3 million total reads per sample. Sorted cells were lysed in RLT buffer, and RNA was extracted using DNase-treated RNeasy Micro or Mini kits according to cell number. Each cell subset was processed on its own to prevent cross-contamination, while patient and healthy donor samples were processed together. Using the immunoSEQ multiplex PCR, TCRB sequences were amplified from cDNA into 87-bp fragments spanning the CDR3 region. The amplicons were sequenced using the Illumina HiSeq platform. The published analysis was carried out like this. PCR bias was corrected computationally using synthetic template baselines, and reads within Hamming distance 2 were collapsed, with unmergeable singletons discarded. Reads were aligned against IMGT to assign V, D and J genes, CDR3 length and insertions or deletions at six rearrangement sites. Within each subset, clonotype counts were normalized to sorted cell number, after which true diversity and Gini coefficients were computed with the tcR R package. The overlap coefficient, calculated on TCRB nucleotide sequences, was used to measure repertoire sharing. As a proxy for the pre-selection repertoire, out-of-frame TCRB sequences from naive cells were analyzed. TCRdb's version of the immuneACCESS table is confined to in-frame rearrangements and falls short of the full clone set. An unresolved V gene accounts for under half of the shortfall where checked; the remainder is of unknown origin. V and J calls and clone size are as listed in that table; D and trimming were resolved from the DNA. The sample table records approximately 400,000 clones; approximately 16% of these occur just once. Roughly 0.017% of the sample lies in the top ten.

The CDR3, from cysteine to phenylalanine, totals 15 residues. The kept DNA is CDR3 alone, 45 bases in frame from the first base. CDR1 SGHRS and CDR2 YFSETQ were looked up in the germline V gene. V loses 4 bases at its end and J loses 7 bases; junction bases beyond the gene matches: 11. A single peripheral blood draw of about 116 mL on average was collected from each donor into heparinised tubes. A BD FACSAria II was used to sort naive, central memory, regulatory and stem cell-like memory CD4+ T cells with a panel that included CD45RO, CCR7, CD25, CD127, CD95 and CD27. A purity above 95% was achieved for all sorted populations. PBMCs were isolated immediately by Lymphoprep density gradient centrifugation and stained directly without culture. To minimize batch effects, samples were stained and sorted in pairs, one healthy donor with one patient per experiment. Here is what the overall study found, with its caveats: Naive, central memory and regulatory TCRB repertoires appeared more similar among patients than among healthy donors. PCR might favor shorter templates, but patient and control samples were amplified and corrected together, so any skew would affect both groups equally. At VDJ recombination sites, type 1 diabetes patients had fewer insertions and more deleted nucleotides, which implies abnormalities in thymic rearrangement. A moderate but significant shortening of TCRB CDR3 length was observed in type 1 diabetes patients in all four CD4+ subsets. Because cDNA was sequenced instead of genomic DNA, activated cells with high expression could be over-represented, although the groups did not differ in activation or CD3 levels. Because the HLA sub-analyses included only small numbers of individuals, any influence of HLA type on TCRB rearrangement was left unresolved.

The chain is encoded by TRBV5-1 joined to TRBJ2-1, with 7 bases aligning to TRBD1. The TCR was taken from a woman younger than 30 in good health. The sample taken for sequencing was naive CD4+ T cells from blood. The cell subset or site label on this specimen signifies: true naive CD4+ T cells. The CDR3 sequence is CASSLFDREGNEQFF. The bases are TGCGCCAGCAGCCTCTTCGACAGGGAAGGGAATGAGCAGTTCTTC.